Listed here are 28 T cell receptor beta chains from one sample, sequenced in a study of cytomegalovirus exposure and HLA in healthy donors (dated by TCRdb to the late 2010s). The library was made by the immunoSEQ multiplex PCR assay. For the multiplex PCR, a mixture combining 60 forward primers for TCR Vbeta segments and 13 reverse primers for TCR Jbeta segments was used. Entries here come from immuneACCESS through TCRdb and include only in-frame sequences with V and J called. Some clones fail to appear in such tables; in the studies checked, an unresolved V gene covers under half of the shortfall, and the cause of the remainder is unknown. For this sample there are roughly 100,000 clones; under 85% appear just once. Jointly, the top ten make up over 5% of the sample. Sequences were obtained from PBMCs. These receptors were collected from a man between 18 and 29 years old in good health and CMV-seronegative.

This sequence joins TRBV27 and TRBJ2-1; 9 bases are a match to TRBD1. Germline V lookup: CDR1 MNHEY, CDR2 SMNVEV (reference sequence). The length of the CDR3 is 14 residues. V was pared by 5 bases and J by 8 bases, with 7 bases of the junction left unmatched. CDR3: CASSVTGGEDEQFF. In DNA, the CDR3 is TGTGCCAGCAGTGTAACAGGGGGCGAGGATGAGCAGTTCTTC.

The chain carries TRBV27 and TRBJ2-7, with 12 positions matching TRBD2. Per germline, CDR1 MNHEY and CDR2 SMNVEV (reference sequence). J gave up 7 bases and V 5 bases, and 15 bases lay outside the gene matches. The CDR3 runs 17 residues. Written as DNA, the CDR3 is TGTGCCAGCAGTCCCTACCCATCTAGCGGGAGGGCGAGAGAGCAGTACTTC. Protein: CASSPYPSSGRAREQYF.

The J gene is TRBJ1-4, the V gene TRBV14, with D possibly TRBD1 on 6 matching bases. The CDR3 runs to 18 residues. Deletions cut 4 bases from V and 0 bases from J, with 18 bases between. Germline V gives CDR1 SGHDN, CDR2 FVKESK. CDR3: CASSLYRGHPATNEKLFF. CDR3 bases: TGTGCCAGCAGCCTTTATAGGGGACACCCGGCAACTAATGAAAAACTGTTTTTT.

The CDR3 bases are TGTGCCACCGGGACTAGCGGGAGCAATGAGCAGTTCTTC. This codes for CATGTSGSNEQFF. The chain employs TRBV19 and TRBJ2-1, with 14 bases fitting TRBD2. The CDR3 extends over 13 amino acids. Losses at the gene ends were 10 bases for V and 6 bases for J; bases not matched to a gene: 2. Germline V gene sequence: CDR1 LNHDA, CDR2 SQIVND (reference sequence).

V and J are TRBV7-2 and TRBJ1-3, with no clear D. CDR1 is SGHTA, CDR2 FQGNSA, per germline. With 5 bases removed from V and 1 base from J, the gap between germline ends came to 9 bases. The CDR3 spans 14 residues. The DNA of the CDR3 is TGTGCCAGCAGCGTTCTCCGTTCTGGAAACACCATATATTTT. Residues: CASSVLRSGNTIYF.

This sequence joins TRBV4-1 and TRBJ1-4; D gene unclear. This CDR3 is built from 17 residues. Per germline, CDR1 MGHRA and CDR2 YSYEKL. V gave up 3 bases and J gave up 3 bases, with 17 bases separating them. CDR3 nucleotides: TGCGCCAGCAGCCATCCTATCAGTGGGCGAGCTAATGAAAAACTGTTTTTT. It codes for CASSHPISGRANEKLFF.

The chain combines TRBV27 with TRBJ1-1; perhaps TRBD1 as D (6 bases). Germline lookup yields CDR1 MNHEY and CDR2 SMNVEV (reference sequence). Deletions cut 2 bases from V and 1 base from J, with 11 bases between. The CDR3 is 15 residues long. This chain's CDR3 is CASSLQGTKNTEAFF. CDR3 bases: TGTGCCAGCAGTTTACAGGGGACAAAGAACACTGAAGCTTTCTTT.

The V gene is TRBV11-2, the J gene TRBJ2-5, with D unclear. V lost 1 base, J lost 2 bases, and 14 bases lay in between. Germline CDR1 and CDR2: SGHAT and FQNNGV. The CDR3 length is 16 residues. CDR3 amino acids: CASSLVVRVTQETQYF. The CDR3 bases are TGTGCCAGCAGCTTAGTTGTTCGGGTAACACAAGAGACCCAGTACTTC.

V gene TRBV9 combines with J gene TRBJ2-7, with D possibly TRBD2 on 6 matching bases. V lost 0 bases and J 3 bases, leaving 13 bases between the germline ends. Germline CDR1 and CDR2: SGDLS and YYNGEE. The CDR3 is 15 amino acids. CDR3 sequence reads: CASSVGVSGIYEQYF. The CDR3 DNA is TGTGCCAGCAGCGTAGGGGTTAGCGGAATCTACGAGCAGTACTTC. The variable domain in full, completed from reference TRBV9 and TRBJ2-7, reads DSGVTQTPKHLITATGQRVTLRCSPRSGDLSVYWYQQSLDQGLQFLIQYYNGEERAKGNILERFSAQQFPDLHSELNLSSLELGDSALYFCASSVGVSGIYEQYFGPGTRLTVT.

The genes are TRBV5-1 and TRBJ2-4, with TRBD1 identical over 7 bases. Germline V gives CDR1 SGHRS, CDR2 YFSETQ. This CDR3 has 16 residues. V trimming: 0 bases; J trimming: 3 bases; junction bases outside the gene matches: 6. The CDR3 region is CASSLGPGGVKNIQYF. The CDR3 nucleotides read TGCGCCAGCAGCTTGGGCCCAGGGGGAGTCAAAAACATTCAGTACTTC.

The chain employs TRBV4-3 and TRBJ2-1; TRBD1 agrees at 9 bases. Losses at the gene ends were 1 base for V and 5 bases for J; bases not matched to a gene: 0. The CDR3 runs to 14 residues. Germline values: CDR1 LGHNA, CDR2 YSLEER. The CDR3 here is CASSQGTGDNEQFF. The CDR3, as DNA: TGCGCCAGCAGCCAAGGGACAGGGGACAATGAGCAGTTCTTC.

The chain uses TRBV5-1 and TRBJ2-1, with unresolved D. Germline-derived CDR1 and CDR2 are SGHRS and YFSETQ. The CDR3 loop spans 14 amino acids. With 0 bases removed from V and 5 bases from J, the gap between germline ends came to 9 bases. The CDR3 coding sequence is TGCGCCAGCAGCTTGGAGCCTCCAAACAATGAGCAGTTCTTC. This encodes CASSLEPPNNEQFF.

The chain employs TRBV28 and TRBJ1-3; D is undetermined. Germline V gives CDR1 MDHEN, CDR2 SYDVKM. V was shortened by 6 bases and J by 0 bases, with 12 bases between the two germline ends. This CDR3 is built from 15 residues. CDR3 in amino acids: CASRIRGNSGNTIYF. CDR3 DNA sequence: TGTGCCAGCAGGATAAGAGGTAACTCTGGAAACACCATATATTTT.

The genes are TRBV7-8 and TRBJ1-4; TRBD1 aligns across 7 bases. The CDR3 extends over 14 amino acids. J lost 7 bases, V lost 5 bases, and 7 bases had no gene match. The germline V gene encodes CDR1 SGHVS and CDR2 FQNEAQ. For the CDR3, the DNA is TGTGCCAGCAGCCCTTACAGGGGTAGTGAAAAACTGTTTTTT. Residues: CASSPYRGSEKLFF. Full variable domain (remainder filled in from reference TRBV7-8 and TRBJ1-4): GAGVSQSPRYKVAKRGQDVALRCDPISGHVSLFWYQQALGQGPEFLTYFQNEAQLDKSGLPSDRFFAERPEGSVSTLKIQRTQQEDSAVYLCASSPYRGSEKLFFGSGTQLSVL.

V gene TRBV27 combines with J gene TRBJ2-7; TRBD1 matches 8 bases. The J segment lost 5 bases and the V segment lost 3 bases, leaving 6 bases of the junction unmatched. The CDR3 is 14 residues long. CDR1 is MNHEY, CDR2 SMNVEV, per germline (reference sequence). The CDR3 is CASSLRTGNNEQYF. CDR3 DNA sequence: TGTGCCAGCAGTTTGCGGACAGGGAACAACGAGCAGTACTTC.

The rearrangement uses TRBV5-4 and TRBJ2-1; 7 bases are a match to TRBD2. Germline CDR1 and CDR2: SGHNT and YYREEE (reference sequence). After removal of 7 bases from V and 5 bases from J, the junction contained 12 bases not matched to a gene. This CDR3 is built from 15 residues. The CDR3 coding sequence is TGTGCCAGCGAGCTGGGCGGGAGTTCTAACAATGAGCAGTTCTTC. Its translation: CASELGGSSNNEQFF.

The chain carries TRBV6-1 and TRBJ2-1; 10 nucleotides match TRBD2. Trimming cost V 4 bases and J 8 bases; bases outside gene matches: 11. The V gene's germline CDR1 is MNHNS and CDR2 SASEGT. The CDR3 totals 16 residues. CDR3 in amino acids: CASSARQLAGRDEQFF. CDR3 nucleotide sequence: TGTGCCAGCAGTGCGAGGCAACTAGCGGGACGGGATGAGCAGTTCTTC.

A word on this clone: The germline gene is not matched at one end of the junction; a read error may be the cause. The gene calls are TRBV7-7 and TRBJ2-1; 7 bases are shared with TRBD2. The CDR3 spans 13 residues. The germline V gene has CDR1 SSHAT and CDR2 FNYEAQ (reference sequence). The CDR3 is CASSDGLVKEQFF. Here the CDR3 DNA reads TGTGCTAGCAGCGACGGACTAGTTAAGGAGCAGTTCTTC.

The chain employs TRBV10-3 and TRBJ2-7; D gene unclear. Germline values: CDR1 ENHRY, CDR2 SYGVKD. The germline V and J ends were trimmed by 2 bases and 0 bases, with 5 bases remaining between them. This CDR3 is 13 amino acids long. In nucleotides, the CDR3 is TGTGCCATCAGTGAGGGCCGCTCCTACGAGCAGTACTTC. It specifies CAISEGRSYEQYF.

CDR3 bases: TGTGCCAGTGCTACAGGGAACGGACAGCCCCAGCATTTT. It translates to CASATGNGQPQHF. The chain combines TRBV19 with TRBJ1-5, with D possibly being TRBD1 (6 bases). The germline V gene has CDR1 LNHDA and CDR2 SQIVND (reference sequence). The length of the CDR3 is 13 residues. The V end lost 8 bases, the J end lost 7 bases, and 15 bases lay between the germline ends. Drawing the rest from reference TRBV19 and TRBJ1-5, the complete variable domain is DGGITQSPKYLFRKEGQNVTLSCEQNLNHDAMYWYRQDPGQGLRLIYYSQIVNDFQKGDIAEGYSVSREKKESFPLTVTSAQKNPTAFYLCASATGNGQPQHFGDGTRLSIL.

The rearrangement joins TRBV9 to TRBJ1-2, with a tentative D call TRBD1 (6 bases). This CDR3 spans 13 amino acids. Trimming took 3 bases from V and 5 from J, leaving 11 bases between them. From germline, CDR1 is SGDLS and CDR2 YYNGEE. DNA for the CDR3: TGTGCCAGCAGCGCACAGGGTGGGTATGGCTACACCTTC. Its protein product is CASSAQGGYGYTF.

This clone has a handful of counts. J is TRBJ2-7 and V is TRBV6-5; 9 bases line up with TRBD1. Germline V gene lookup returns CDR1 MNHEY and CDR2 SVGAGI. This CDR3 contains 15 residues. V shed 6 bases and J 0 bases; nucleotides not matched to a gene: 6. The CDR3 spells CASRSGTGSSYEQYF. In nucleotides, the CDR3 is TGTGCCAGCAGGTCCGGGACAGGGAGCTCCTACGAGCAGTACTTC.

The rearrangement joins TRBV7-9 to TRBJ2-3; TRBD1 might be the D (7 bases). V was shortened by 1 base and J by 3 bases, with 11 bases between the two germline ends. The CDR3 totals 15 residues. Germline V gene lookup returns CDR1 SEHNR and CDR2 FQNEAQ (reference sequence). The CDR3 protein is CASSLGRGQTDTQYF. For the CDR3, the DNA is TGTGCCAGCAGCTTAGGGCGGGGACAGACAGATACGCAGTATTTT.

The chain carries TRBV10-1 and TRBJ2-2; possible D gene TRBD2, 5 bases. The CDR3 extends over 14 amino acids. The ends were cut back, 6 bases at V and 6 bases at J, with 14 bases in the middle. Germline CDR1 is WNHNN and CDR2 is SYGVQD (reference sequence). Here the CDR3 reads CASSAGLQAGELFF. The CDR3, as DNA: TGCGCCAGCAGCGCGGGTCTCCAGGCCGGGGAGCTGTTTTTT.

In this sample, this clone turned up a few times. The chain combines TRBV19 with TRBJ2-5; 9 bases line up with TRBD2. The CDR3 extends over 15 amino acids. V was pared by 4 bases and J by 0 bases, with 3 bases of the junction left unmatched. Germline CDR1 reads LNHDA; CDR2 reads SQIVND (reference sequence). The chain's CDR3 is CASSRTSAYQETQYF. The CDR3 DNA follows: TGTGCCAGTAGTAGGACTAGCGCCTACCAAGAGACCCAGTACTTC.

The J gene is TRBJ2-3, the V gene TRBV7-8, with 7 bases fitting TRBD2. Germline trimming cut 1 base from V and 0 bases from J; bases unmatched to any gene: 10. Germline CDR1 and CDR2: SGHVS and FQNEAQ. The CDR3 totals 18 residues. DNA of the CDR3: TGTGCCAGCAGCTTAGAAATATCGGGGGGACCGAGCACAGATACGCAGTATTTT. As protein: CASSLEISGGPSTDTQYF.

The V gene is TRBV9, the J gene TRBJ2-1; 8 bases align to TRBD1. Per the germline V gene, CDR1 is SGDLS and CDR2 is YYNGEE. V lost 2 bases to trimming and J lost 8 bases; unmatched junction nucleotides: 15. The CDR3 sequence is 17 residues long. CDR3: CASSVDLTGGLIDEQFF. Here the CDR3 DNA reads TGTGCCAGCAGCGTCGACCTTACAGGGGGTCTAATCGATGAGCAGTTCTTC.

The genes are TRBV5-1 and TRBJ1-1; a possible D gene is TRBD1 (5 bases). The CDR3 is 15 amino acids. Trimming took 6 bases from V and 4 from J, leaving 19 bases between them. Germline lookup yields CDR1 SGHRS and CDR2 YFSETQ. The CDR3 nucleotides read TGCGCCAGCAACTCTCGGGCCGGGGGGAGCACTGAAGCTTTCTTT. Protein: CASNSRAGGSTEAFF.